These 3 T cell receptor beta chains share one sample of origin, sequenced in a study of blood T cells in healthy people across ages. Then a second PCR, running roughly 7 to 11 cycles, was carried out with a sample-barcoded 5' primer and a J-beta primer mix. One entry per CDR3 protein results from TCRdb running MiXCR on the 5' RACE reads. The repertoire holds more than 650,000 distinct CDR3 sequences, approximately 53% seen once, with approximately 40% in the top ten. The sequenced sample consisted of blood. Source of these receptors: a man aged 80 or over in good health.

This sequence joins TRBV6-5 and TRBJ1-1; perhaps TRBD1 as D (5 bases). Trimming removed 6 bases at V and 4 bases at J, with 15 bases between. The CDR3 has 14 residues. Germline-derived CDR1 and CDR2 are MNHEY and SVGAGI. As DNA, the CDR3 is TGTGCCAGCAGATCGGACAAGTTCGGCACTGAAGCTTTCTTT. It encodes CASRSDKFGTEAFF.

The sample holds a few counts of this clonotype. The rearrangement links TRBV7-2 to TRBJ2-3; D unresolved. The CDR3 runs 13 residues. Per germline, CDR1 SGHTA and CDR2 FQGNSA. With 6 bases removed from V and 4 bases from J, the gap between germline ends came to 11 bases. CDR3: CASRRTTADTQYF. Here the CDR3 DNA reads TGTGCCAGCAGACGGACGACCGCAGATACGCAGTATTTT.

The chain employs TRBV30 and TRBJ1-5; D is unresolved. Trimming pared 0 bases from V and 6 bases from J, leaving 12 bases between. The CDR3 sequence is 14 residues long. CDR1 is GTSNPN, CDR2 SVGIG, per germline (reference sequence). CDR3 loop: CAWSVGGRAQPQHF. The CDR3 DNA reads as TGTGCCTGGAGTGTTGGCGGGCGTGCTCAGCCCCAGCATTTT.